Listed below are T cell receptor beta chains from one sample, sequenced in a study of blood T cell repertoires in COVID-19. The table came from immunoSEQ multiplex PCR; TCRdb's copy has only in-frame clones and leaves some out. This sample has about 210,000 clones, with approximately 85% found just once. Material: peripheral blood. The receptors come from a woman of 80 years or more with acute or convalescent COVID-19. Each CDR3 is given with its conserved first and last residue. Fields, in order: clone size, J gene, D gene, V gene, CDR3 protein, CDR3 DNA. A D gene is named only where the DNA matches it firmly. Clone size is shown for a subset of rows, as once, few, many or a class of expanded clone.

>-|TRBJ1-2|-|TRBV5-6
CASSLGQVRVGYTF
TGTGCCAGCAGCTTGGGACAGGTCAGGGTCGGCTACACCTTC
>few|TRBJ1-1|-|TRBV7-2
CASSLQAVNTEAFF
TGTGCCAGCAGCTTACAGGCCGTGAACACTGAAGCTTTCTTT
>-|TRBJ1-4|-|TRBV19
CASRKTGPDEKLFF
TGTGCCAGCAGGAAAACAGGGCCCGATGAAAAACTGTTTTTT
>-|TRBJ1-5|-|TRBV10-3
CAISEHPDSQPQHF
TGTGCCATCAGTGAACATCCCGACAGCCAGCCCCAGCATTTT
>once|TRBJ2-2|TRBD1|TRBV3-1/TRBV3-2
CASSQGVRRTGRRATGELFF
TGTGCCAGCAGCCAAGGGGTCCGAAGGACAGGGCGCCGAGCAACCGGGGAGCTGTTTTTT
>-|TRBJ2-6|TRBD1|TRBV15
CATSRDRQGVFSGANVLTF
TGTGCCACCAGCAGAGATCGGCAGGGGGTTTTCTCTGGGGCCAACGTCCTGACTTTC
>once|TRBJ2-7|TRBD2|TRBV29-1
CSVLGRALGEQYF
TGCAGCGTCCTCGGGAGGGCCCTCGGGGAGCAGTACTTC
>-|TRBJ1-3|-|TRBV19
CASTITGGNTIYF
TGTGCCAGTACTATTACAGGTGGAAACACCATATATTTT
>once|TRBJ2-7|-|TRBV4-3
CASSQHRDSYLYEQYF
TGCGCCAGCAGCCAGCACCGGGACTCCTACCTCTACGAGCAGTACTTC
>many|TRBJ1-4|TRBD1|TRBV28
CASSATGGDSTNEKLFF
TGTGCCAGCAGTGCCACAGGGGGAGATTCAACTAATGAAAAACTGTTTTTT
>-|TRBJ2-1|TRBD2|TRBV7-8
CASSLPTSGRRNEQFF
TGTGCCAGCAGCTTACCGACTAGCGGAAGGAGGAATGAGCAGTTCTTC
>-|TRBJ2-1|TRBD2|TRBV12-3/TRBV12-4
CASSLSGTRQFF
TGTGCCAGCAGTTTAAGCGGGACCCGTCAGTTCTTC
>-|TRBJ2-7|TRBD2|TRBV18
CASSPLAGGVYEQYF
TGTGCCAGCTCACCATTAGCGGGAGGGGTGTACGAGCAGTACTTC
>-|TRBJ2-1|TRBD2|TRBV11-3
CASSLGGTSGYNEQFF
TGTGCCAGCAGCTTAGGCGGGACTAGCGGCTACAATGAGCAGTTCTTC
>-|TRBJ1-1|TRBD1|TRBV2
CASSRGRDTEAFF
TGTGCCAGCAGCAGGGGGCGCGACACTGAAGCTTTCTTT
>few|TRBJ2-1|TRBD2|TRBV14
CASSLVAGGIYNEQFF
TGTGCCAGCAGCCTGGTGGCGGGAGGGATCTACAATGAGCAGTTCTTC
>-|TRBJ2-3|-|TRBV11-3
CASSLDYGSGTQYF
TGTGCCAGCAGCTTAGATTACGGTTCGGGTACGCAGTATTTT
>-|TRBJ2-3|-|TRBV9
CASSAGWRGGDTQYF
TGTGCCAGCAGCGCGGGTTGGAGGGGAGGAGATACGCAGTATTTT
>-|TRBJ2-7|TRBD2|TRBV28
CASSSTSGRAQQYF
TGTGCCAGCAGTTCGACTAGCGGGAGGGCCCAGCAGTACTTC
>-|TRBJ1-2|-|TRBV28
CASRLGRGGYTF
TGTGCCAGCAGACTGGGCCGGGGTGGCTACACCTTC
>-|TRBJ2-1|TRBD2|TRBV11-2
CASSLTAGKGNEQFF
TGTGCCAGCAGCTTGACAGCGGGAAAGGGTAATGAGCAGTTCTTC
>-|TRBJ2-7|TRBD1|TRBV10-1
CASSRTGDLYEQYF
TGCGCCAGCAGTAGGACAGGAGACCTCTACGAGCAGTACTTC